This T cell receptor (beta chain) was documented in a study of blood T cell repertoires in COVID-19. Study in general: Spain, Italy and the United States supplied samples that represented acute and convalescent COVID-19. T cells, B-cell-depleted T cells, or PBMCs supplied cDNA or gDNA.

Per the study methods: Amplification with reference gene primers provided the estimates of nucleated cell counts. Clones were sequenced by immunoSEQ multiplex PCR, and TCRdb holds only the in-frame ones, with some missing. The V and J calls and clone size were taken over from that table, and D and trimming were inferred from the DNA. Here the sample spans 50,000 to 55,000 clones, over 75% being singletons. The germline CDR1 and CDR2 sequences are SGDLS and YYNGEE. This CDR3 comprises 15 residues. V shed 0 bases, J shed 1 base, and the junction held 4 bases outside the gene matches. The sequence came from a human donor with active COVID-19. The donor label of this sample is uncertain. This chain joins TRBV9 and TRBJ2-7, with 7 bases fitting TRBD2. The source material was peripheral blood. Here the CDR3 DNA reads TGTGCCAGCAGCGTAGCCAGCGGGGATTCCTACGAGCAGTACTTC. This codes for CASSVASGDSYEQYF.